The present entry profiles one TCR beta chain with its context. The repertoire was sequenced with immunoSEQ multiplex PCR; TCRdb's copy has only in-frame clones and lacks some. The table lists around 120,000 clones, 93% of them singletons. This record comes from a study of control samples from healthy donors and cancer patients. Germline V CDR1 and CDR2: SGDLS, YYNGEE. Trimming removed 3 bases at V and 4 bases at J, with 16 bases between. CDR3 length: 15 residues. The specimen was blood. This chain uses TRBV9 with TRBJ1-2, with a possible D match to TRBD1 (6 bases). The sequence was obtained from a man aged 25 to 40 in good health. The CDR3 region is CASSANQGFVYGYTF. The CDR3 bases are TGTGCCAGCAGCGCCAACCAGGGGTTCGTCTATGGCTACACCTTC.